This entry lists 29 T cell receptor beta chains sequenced from one sample in a study of patients and donors after allogeneic stem cell transplantation. TCRdb used MiXCR to reprocess the RT-PCR reads, holding one entry per CDR3 protein. The sample shows approximately 200,000 distinct CDR3 sequences, roughly 15% of them seen only once. Sequenced: blood, either unsorted or a sorted T cell fraction (not recorded which). These receptors were collected from a human donor who was either an allogeneic HSCT recipient or a stem cell or donor lymphocyte infusion donor (not recorded which). It is not recorded whose cells these are; they may come from a transplant donor.

This clonotype appeared a few times. The genes are TRBV11-2 and TRBJ2-1; the match to TRBD2 covers 9 bases. Trimming took 5 bases from V and 0 from J; bases not matched to a gene: 17. Germline V CDR1 and CDR2: SGHAT, FQNNGV. The CDR3 covers 20 residues. The CDR3 here is CASSPRWASGISSSYNEQFF. The CDR3, as DNA: TGTGCCAGCAGCCCTCGGTGGGCTAGCGGGATCTCCAGCTCCTACAATGAGCAGTTCTTC.

In its sample, this clonotype was seen a few times. V and J are TRBV25-1 and TRBJ2-1, with D possibly TRBD1 on 6 matching bases. The CDR3 sequence is 14 residues long. Germline V gene data show CDR1 as MGHDK and CDR2 as SYGVNS. The V and J ends lost 4 bases and 10 bases respectively, with 17 bases between them. CDR3 nucleotides: TGTGCCAGCAGTGCCTCCGGGACACTATCCGAGCAGTTCTTC. Residues: CASSASGTLSEQFF.

This clonotype appeared a few times. This chain connects TRBV19 to TRBJ2-5; D gene ambiguous. The length of the CDR3 is 12 residues. V was pared by 4 bases and J by 5 bases, with 8 bases between. Germline-derived CDR1 and CDR2 are LNHDA and SQIVND (reference sequence). This CDR3 reads CASSTHKETQYF. CDR3 nucleotides: TGTGCCAGTAGTACCCACAAGGAGACCCAGTACTTC.

This clonotype was detected ten times or more. The chain has TRBV5-6 and TRBJ2-7; 9 bases map to TRBD1. Losses at the gene ends were 4 bases for V and 7 bases for J; bases not matched to a gene: 12. CDR1 is SGHDT, CDR2 YYEEEE, per germline. The length of the CDR3 is 15 residues. CDR3 sequence (DNA): TGTGCCAGCAGCCGAACCGGGACAGGGAACCGTGAGCAGTACTTC. Translating it yields CASSRTGTGNREQYF.

V gene TRBV10-2 combines with J gene TRBJ2-3; 10 bases map to TRBD2. V lost 1 base to trimming and J lost 2 bases; unmatched junction nucleotides: 6. Germline V CDR1 and CDR2: WSHSY, SAAADI. The CDR3 extends over 17 amino acids. In DNA, the CDR3 is TGCGCCAGCAGTGAGTATAGGACTAGCGGCTACACAGATACGCAGTATTTT. It translates to CASSEYRTSGYTDTQYF.

V is TRBV10-3 and J is TRBJ2-1; 13 bases agree with TRBD2. Per germline, CDR1 ENHRY and CDR2 SYGVKD. After removal of 2 bases from V and 9 bases from J, the junction contained 7 bases not matched to a gene. The CDR3 is 16 residues long. The DNA for the CDR3 is TGTGCCATCAGTGAGGGGACTAGCGGGATAATAGGTGAGCAGTTCTTC. This translates into CAISEGTSGIIGEQFF.

This clonotype was counted between two and nine times. J is TRBJ1-3 and V is TRBV11-2; a possible D gene is TRBD1 (5 bases). This CDR3 has 14 residues. Trimming left V 4 bases short and J 1 base short, with 8 bases between. Germline loops: CDR1 SGHAT, CDR2 FQNNGV. For the CDR3, the DNA is TGTGCCAGCAGCTCTGGGGCGTCTGGAAACACCATATATTTT. This gives the protein CASSSGASGNTIYF.

The table lists this clonotype with many counts. The CDR3 sequence is CASSLVGTSTYNEQFF. In DNA form, the CDR3 reads TGTGCCAGCAGCTTAGTTGGGACTAGTACCTACAATGAGCAGTTCTTC. The chain is built from TRBV11-2 and TRBJ2-1, with 8 positions matching TRBD2. From germline, CDR1 is SGHAT and CDR2 FQNNGV. The CDR3 is 16 amino acids. Trimming removed 1 base from V and 2 bases from J; junction bases left unmatched: 4.

The rearrangement uses TRBV20-1 and TRBJ2-7, with TRBD2 identical over 9 bases. The V gene end was trimmed by 4 bases and the J gene end by 3 bases; junction bases not matched to a gene: 4. The CDR3 loop spans 13 amino acids. The germline CDR1 and CDR2 sequences are DFQATT and SNEGSKA (reference sequence). The CDR3 DNA sequence: TGCAGTGCTAATCCTAGCGGGAACTACGAGCAGTACTTC. Residues: CSANPSGNYEQYF.

V is TRBV12-3 or TRBV12-4 and J is TRBJ1-1; D ambiguous. The CDR3 extends over 13 amino acids. V was trimmed by 6 bases and J by 1 base, leaving 9 bases between them. CDR3 in amino acids: CASRRNRNTEAFF. As DNA, the CDR3 is TGTGCCAGCAGGCGCAACAGGAACACTGAAGCTTTCTTT.

This clonotype was seen repeatedly, ten times or more. The rearrangement links TRBV28 to TRBJ2-2, with no clear D. CDR3 length: 12 amino acids. Germline loops: CDR1 MDHEN, CDR2 SYDVKM. Trimming took 10 bases from V and 8 from J, leaving 14 bases between them. CDR3 nucleotide sequence: TGTGCCACCTTTCCTCCGGCGGGGGAGCTGTTTTTT. Amino acids: CATFPPAGELFF.

This clonotype has a count of ten or more. The chain recombines TRBV11-2 with TRBJ2-1, with D perhaps matching TRBD2 (5 bases). The CDR3 totals 15 residues. Germline V lookup: CDR1 SGHAT, CDR2 FQNNGV. The V end lost 3 bases, the J end lost 6 bases, and 15 bases lay between the germline ends. The CDR3 protein is CASSFSSSEGNEQFF. The CDR3 nucleotides read TGTGCCAGCAGCTTTAGTTCAAGCGAGGGCAATGAGCAGTTCTTC. The complete variable domain, with remaining parts taken from reference TRBV11-2 and TRBJ2-1, reads EAGVAQSPRYKIIEKRQSVAFWCNPISGHATLYWYQQILGQGPKLLIQFQNNGVVDDSQLPKDRFSAERLKGVDSTLKIQPAKLEDSAVYLCASSFSSSEGNEQFFGPGTRLTVL.

This clonotype was counted many times. The chain couples TRBV12-3 or TRBV12-4 to TRBJ2-3, with a tentative D call TRBD1 (6 bases). The germline V and J ends were trimmed by 4 bases and 1 base, with 12 bases remaining between them. The CDR3 extends over 15 amino acids. The CDR3 DNA follows: TGTGCCAGCAGTTACCGCCCAGGGGGCACAGATACGCAGTATTTT. This translates into CASSYRPGGTDTQYF.

Ten or more counts support this clonotype. The chain uses TRBV6-1 and TRBJ2-1; D unresolved. Trimming left V 3 bases short and J 0 bases short, with 3 bases between. This CDR3 spans 13 amino acids. Germline CDR1 and CDR2: MNHNS and SASEGT. The CDR3 sequence is CASSDYSYNEQFF. CDR3 nucleotide sequence: TGTGCCAGCAGTGACTACTCCTACAATGAGCAGTTCTTC.

The chain has TRBV2 and TRBJ2-5; TRBD2 is a possible D gene (6 bases). Germline-derived CDR1 and CDR2 are SNHLY and FYNNEI. The CDR3 runs 15 residues. Trimming stripped 8 bases from V and 1 base from J, with 17 bases between. CDR3 nucleotides: TGTGCCAGCCTATTGCGGGGCACGATCCAAGAGACCCAGTACTTC. Amino acids: CASLLRGTIQETQYF.

This clonotype was found a few times. The rearrangement uses TRBV20-1 and TRBJ1-1, with D unresolved. Germline-derived CDR1 and CDR2 are DFQATT and SNEGSKA (reference sequence). V was pared by 3 bases and J by 1 base, with 15 bases between. CDR3 length equals 15 residues. CDR3 DNA sequence: TGCAGTGCTAGTCCCTCGGGAAGTACGAACACTGAAGCTTTCTTT. This codes for CSASPSGSTNTEAFF.

Only a few counts were recorded for this clonotype. The chain uses TRBV10-3 and TRBJ1-2; D unresolved. Deletions cut 2 bases from V and 4 bases from J, with 14 bases between. The germline CDR1 and CDR2 sequences are ENHRY and SYGVKD. The CDR3 sequence is 15 residues long. In DNA, the CDR3 is TGTGCCATCAGTGAGACCCCCGATATGGTCTATGGCTACACCTTC. This sequence encodes CAISETPDMVYGYTF.

This clonotype was counted only a few times. This rearrangement joins TRBV19 to TRBJ1-5, with no clear D. The CDR3 has 14 residues. From germline, CDR1 is LNHDA and CDR2 SQIVND (reference sequence). Trimming shortened V by 5 bases and J by 6 bases, and 14 bases separated the two germline ends. The CDR3 region has the DNA TGTGCCAGTAGTTTTACGGGGAATAGTCAGCCCCAGCATTTT. It specifies CASSFTGNSQPQHF.

CDR3 sequence: CSVVEGYYNEQYF. CDR3 nucleotides: TGCAGCGTTGTTGAAGGGTATTACAACGAGCAGTACTTC. The chain carries TRBV29-1 and TRBJ2-7; no clear D. The ends were cut back, 4 bases at V and 5 bases at J, with 15 bases in the middle. The germline gives CDR1 SQVTM, CDR2 ANQGSEA. The CDR3 loop spans 13 amino acids.

This clonotype was recorded at least ten times. The chain couples TRBV20-1 to TRBJ2-5; D might be TRBD1 (6 bases). V lost 2 bases and J lost 3, with 22 bases in between. In germline, CDR1 is DFQATT, CDR2 SNEGSKA (reference sequence). This CDR3 region has 17 residues. CDR3 nucleotide sequence: TGCAGTGCTAGAAGGGGGTCAGCTGCGGGTTCGAAAGAGACCCAGTACTTC. Translating it yields CSARRGSAAGSKETQYF.

The chain uses TRBV2 and TRBJ1-5; no clear D gene. CDR3 size: 15 residues. Trimming shortened V by 3 bases and J by 0 bases, and 9 bases separated the two germline ends. In germline, CDR1 is SNHLY, CDR2 FYNNEI. CDR3 residues: CASSDARYSNQPQHF. The CDR3 coding sequence is TGTGCCAGCAGTGATGCCCGATATAGCAATCAGCCCCAGCATTTT. The complete variable domain, with remaining parts taken from reference TRBV2 and TRBJ1-5, reads EPEVTQTPSHQVTQMGQEVILRCVPISNHLYFYWYRQILGQKVEFLVSFYNNEISEKSEIFDDQFSVERPDGSNFTLKIRSTKLEDSAMYFCASSDARYSNQPQHFGDGTRLSIL.

This rearrangement joins TRBV7-8 to TRBJ1-2; the D gene is possibly TRBD1 (6 bases). Germline CDR1 is SGHVS and CDR2 is FQNEAQ. The CDR3 loop spans 15 amino acids. V was clipped by 5 bases and J by 2 bases, with 15 bases between them. DNA for the CDR3: TGTGCCAGCAGCGCCGGGACAAGGGCGAACTATGGCTACACCTTC. Its protein is CASSAGTRANYGYTF.

The chain employs TRBV5-5 and TRBJ2-2; either TRBD1 or TRBD2 may fit D (5 bases each). Germline CDR1 SGHKS, CDR2 YYEKEE (reference sequence). The germline V and J ends were trimmed by 4 bases and 1 base, with 11 bases remaining between them. The CDR3 covers 15 residues. The CDR3 spells CASSGTTENTGELFF. The CDR3 DNA reads TGTGCCAGCAGCGGGACGACAGAGAACACCGGGGAGCTGTTTTTT.

A few counts support this clonotype. V usage is TRBV6-2 or TRBV6-3 and J usage is TRBJ2-7, with D perhaps matching TRBD1 or TRBD2 (5 bases each). V lost 8 bases to trimming and J lost 1 base, with 9 bases between them. The CDR3 length is 12 residues. Per germline, CDR1 MNHEY and CDR2 SVGEGT. The CDR3 loop is CASFGASYEQYF. The CDR3 region has the DNA TGTGCCAGCTTCGGGGCATCCTACGAGCAGTACTTC.

The CDR3 bases are TGTGCCTGGAGAGCTGCCAGTACGCAGTATTTT. Amino acids: CAWRAASTQYF. V is TRBV30 and J is TRBJ2-3; D uncertain. This CDR3 region has 11 residues. The V end was cut by 3 bases, the J end by 8 bases, with 9 bases between. The germline V gene encodes CDR1 GTSNPN and CDR2 SVGIG (reference sequence).

This clonotype was seen only a few times. The chain employs TRBV5-6 and TRBJ2-3, with no clear D. Per germline, CDR1 SGHDT and CDR2 YYEEEE. V lost 4 bases, J lost 5 bases, and 17 bases lay in between. The CDR3 covers 15 residues. The CDR3 DNA reads as TGTGCCAGCAGCCGTACACCGCCGCCTGGAGATACGCAGTATTTT. Protein product: CASSRTPPPGDTQYF.

This clonotype was found a few times. The rearrangement uses TRBV4-1 and TRBJ2-6; weak D call: TRBD2 (6 bases). Deletions cut 3 bases from V and 1 base from J, with 10 bases between. The germline V gene has CDR1 MGHRA and CDR2 YSYEKL. This CDR3 comprises 16 residues. The chain's CDR3 is CASSQGGGSGANVLTF. CDR3 nucleotides: TGCGCCAGCAGCCAGGGGGGAGGATCTGGGGCCAACGTCCTGACTTTC.

The genes are TRBV12-3 or TRBV12-4 and TRBJ1-2; 7 bases fit TRBD1. V shed 5 bases, J shed 2 bases, and the junction held 5 bases outside the gene matches. This CDR3 is built from 14 residues. The CDR3 is CASSPPGQNYGYTF. The CDR3 DNA is TGTGCCAGCAGTCCCCCGGGACAGAACTATGGCTACACCTTC.

V and J are TRBV7-9 and TRBJ1-2; D is unclear. The CDR3 length is 12 residues. Germline V CDR1 and CDR2: SEHNR, FQNEAQ (reference sequence). The V and J ends lost 1 base and 8 bases respectively, with 8 bases between them. The CDR3, as DNA: TGTGCCAGCAGCTTAGAGCAGATCGGCTACACCTTC. It codes for CASSLEQIGYTF.